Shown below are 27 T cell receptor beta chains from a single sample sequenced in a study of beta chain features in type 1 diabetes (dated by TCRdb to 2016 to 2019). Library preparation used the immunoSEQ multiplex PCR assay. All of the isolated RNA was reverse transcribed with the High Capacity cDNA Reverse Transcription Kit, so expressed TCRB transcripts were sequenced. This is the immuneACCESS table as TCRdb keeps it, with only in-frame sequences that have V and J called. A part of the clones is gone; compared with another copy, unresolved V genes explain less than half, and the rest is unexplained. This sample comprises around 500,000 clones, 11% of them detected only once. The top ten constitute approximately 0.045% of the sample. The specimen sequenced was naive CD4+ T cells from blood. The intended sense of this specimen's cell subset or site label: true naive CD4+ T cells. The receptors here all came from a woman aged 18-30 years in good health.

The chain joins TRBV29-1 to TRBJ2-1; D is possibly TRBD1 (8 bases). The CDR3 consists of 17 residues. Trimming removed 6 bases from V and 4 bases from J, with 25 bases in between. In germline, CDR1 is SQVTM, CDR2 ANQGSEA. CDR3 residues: CSVLGQGGFTGYNEQFF. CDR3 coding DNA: TGCAGCGTCCTTGGACAGGGAGGGTTTACTGGATACAATGAGCAGTTCTTC.

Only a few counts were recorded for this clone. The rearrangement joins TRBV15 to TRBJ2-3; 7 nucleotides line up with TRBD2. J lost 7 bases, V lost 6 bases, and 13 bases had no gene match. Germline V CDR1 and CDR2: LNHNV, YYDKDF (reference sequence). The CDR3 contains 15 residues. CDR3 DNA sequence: TGTGCCACCAGTCTGAGCGGGACGGTCGTAAATACGCAGTATTTT. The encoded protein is CATSLSGTVVNTQYF.

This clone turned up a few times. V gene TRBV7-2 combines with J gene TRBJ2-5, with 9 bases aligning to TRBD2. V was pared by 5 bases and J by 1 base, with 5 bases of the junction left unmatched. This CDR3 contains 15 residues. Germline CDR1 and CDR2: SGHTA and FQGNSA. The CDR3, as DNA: TGTGCCAGCAGCCGATCTAGCGGGGTCCAAGAGACCCAGTACTTC. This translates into CASSRSSGVQETQYF.

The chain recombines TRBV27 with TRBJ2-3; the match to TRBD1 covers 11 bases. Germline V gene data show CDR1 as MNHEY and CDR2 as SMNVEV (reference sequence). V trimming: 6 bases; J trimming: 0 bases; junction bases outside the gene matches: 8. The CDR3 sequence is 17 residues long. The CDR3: CASRLGQGASSTDTQYF. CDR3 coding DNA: TGTGCCAGCAGACTCGGACAGGGGGCATCTAGCACAGATACGCAGTATTTT.

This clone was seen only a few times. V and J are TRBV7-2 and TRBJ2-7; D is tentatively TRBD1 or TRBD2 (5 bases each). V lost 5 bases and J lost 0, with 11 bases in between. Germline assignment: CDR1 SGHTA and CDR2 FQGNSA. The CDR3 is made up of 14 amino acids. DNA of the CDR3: TGTGCCAGCAGCACGGGGCATAGCTCCTACGAGCAGTACTTC. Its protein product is CASSTGHSSYEQYF.

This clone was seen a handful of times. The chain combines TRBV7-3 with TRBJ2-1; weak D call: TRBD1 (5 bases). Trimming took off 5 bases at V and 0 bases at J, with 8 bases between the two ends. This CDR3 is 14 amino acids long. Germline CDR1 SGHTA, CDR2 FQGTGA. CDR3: CASSEQGSYNEQFF. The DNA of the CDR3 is TGTGCCAGCAGCGAGCAGGGCTCCTACAATGAGCAGTTCTTC.

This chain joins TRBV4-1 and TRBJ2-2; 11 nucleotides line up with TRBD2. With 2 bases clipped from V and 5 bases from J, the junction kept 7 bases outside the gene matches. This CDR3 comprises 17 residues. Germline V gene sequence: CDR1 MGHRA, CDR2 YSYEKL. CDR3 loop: CASSQPTSGRRTGELFF. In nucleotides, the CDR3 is TGCGCCAGCAGCCAACCTACTAGCGGGAGACGAACCGGGGAGCTGTTTTTT.

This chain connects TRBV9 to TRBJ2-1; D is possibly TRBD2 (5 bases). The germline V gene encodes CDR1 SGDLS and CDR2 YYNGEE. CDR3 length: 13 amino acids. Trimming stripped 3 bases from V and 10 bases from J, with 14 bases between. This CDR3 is CASSDRLASEQFF. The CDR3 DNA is TGTGCCAGCAGCGACCGGCTGGCTAGCGAGCAGTTCTTC.

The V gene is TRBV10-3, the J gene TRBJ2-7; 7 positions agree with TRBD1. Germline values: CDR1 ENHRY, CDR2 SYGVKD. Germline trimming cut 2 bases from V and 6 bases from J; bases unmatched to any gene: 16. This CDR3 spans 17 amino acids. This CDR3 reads CAISELDKLTGYGEQYF. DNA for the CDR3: TGTGCCATCAGTGAGCTCGATAAACTGACAGGGTACGGCGAGCAGTACTTC.

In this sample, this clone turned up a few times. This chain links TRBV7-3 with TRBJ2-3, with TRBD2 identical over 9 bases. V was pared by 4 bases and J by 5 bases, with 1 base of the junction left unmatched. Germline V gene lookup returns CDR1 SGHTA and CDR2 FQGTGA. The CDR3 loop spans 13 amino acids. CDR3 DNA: TGTGCCAGCAGCTCGACTAGCGGAGATACGCAGTATTTT. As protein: CASSSTSGDTQYF.

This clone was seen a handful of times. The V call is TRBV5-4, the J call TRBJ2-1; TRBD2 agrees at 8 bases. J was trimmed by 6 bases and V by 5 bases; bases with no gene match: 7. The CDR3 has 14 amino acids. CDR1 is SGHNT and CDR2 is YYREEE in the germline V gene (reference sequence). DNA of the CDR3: TGTGCCAGCAGTTTGACTAGCGCATCCAATGAGCAGTTCTTC. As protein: CASSLTSASNEQFF.

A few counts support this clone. CDR3 residues: CASSLVTYQPQHF. The CDR3 nucleotides read TGTGCCAGCAGCTTAGTTACATATCAGCCCCAGCATTTT. J is TRBJ1-5 and V is TRBV7-2, with no clear D. The CDR3 consists of 13 residues. Trimming stripped 1 base from V and 5 bases from J, with 6 bases between. From germline, CDR1 is SGHTA and CDR2 FQGNSA.

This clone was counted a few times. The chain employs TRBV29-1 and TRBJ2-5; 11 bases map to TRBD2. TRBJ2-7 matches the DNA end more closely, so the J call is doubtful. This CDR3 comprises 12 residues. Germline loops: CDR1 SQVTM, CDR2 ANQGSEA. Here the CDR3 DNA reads TGCAGCGCCGGGACTAGCGGCTACGAGCAGTACTTC. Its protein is CSAGTSGYEQYF.

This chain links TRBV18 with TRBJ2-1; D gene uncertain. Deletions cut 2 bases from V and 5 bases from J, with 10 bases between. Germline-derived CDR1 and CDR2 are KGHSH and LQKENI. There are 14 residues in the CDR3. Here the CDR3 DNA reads TGTGCCAGCTCACCAAATACCGAGAACAATGAGCAGTTCTTC. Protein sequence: CASSPNTENNEQFF.

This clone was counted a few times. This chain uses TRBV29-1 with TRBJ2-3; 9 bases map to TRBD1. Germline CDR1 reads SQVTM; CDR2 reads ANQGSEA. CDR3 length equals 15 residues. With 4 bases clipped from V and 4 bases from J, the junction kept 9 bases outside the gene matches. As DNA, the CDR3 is TGCAGCGTTGTTGGGACAGGGAAGGCGGCAGATACGCAGTATTTT. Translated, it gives CSVVGTGKAADTQYF.

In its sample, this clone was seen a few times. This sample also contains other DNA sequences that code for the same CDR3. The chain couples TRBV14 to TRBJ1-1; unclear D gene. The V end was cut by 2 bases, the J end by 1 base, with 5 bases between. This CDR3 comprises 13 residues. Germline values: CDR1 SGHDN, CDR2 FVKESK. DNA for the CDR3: TGTGCCAGCAGCCAAAGCAGGAACACTGAAGCTTTCTTT. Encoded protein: CASSQSRNTEAFF.

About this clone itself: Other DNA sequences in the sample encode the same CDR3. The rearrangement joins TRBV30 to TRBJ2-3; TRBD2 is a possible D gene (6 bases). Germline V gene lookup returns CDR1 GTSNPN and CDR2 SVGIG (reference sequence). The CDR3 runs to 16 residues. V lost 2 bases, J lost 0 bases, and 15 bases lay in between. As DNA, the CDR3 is TGTGCCTGGAGTCCAACGGGACTCCCAAGCACAGATACGCAGTATTTT. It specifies CAWSPTGLPSTDTQYF.

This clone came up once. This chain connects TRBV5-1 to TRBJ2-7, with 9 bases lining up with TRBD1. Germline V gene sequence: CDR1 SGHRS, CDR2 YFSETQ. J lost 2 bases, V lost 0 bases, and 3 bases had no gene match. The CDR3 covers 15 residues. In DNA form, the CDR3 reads TGCGCCAGCAGCTTGGTCGGGACAGGGCCCTACGAGCAGTACTTC. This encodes CASSLVGTGPYEQYF.

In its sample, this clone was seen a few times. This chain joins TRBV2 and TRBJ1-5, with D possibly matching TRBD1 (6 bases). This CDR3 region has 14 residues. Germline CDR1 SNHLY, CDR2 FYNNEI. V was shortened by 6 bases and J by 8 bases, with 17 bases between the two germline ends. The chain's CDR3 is CASRAQGGVEPQHF. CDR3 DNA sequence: TGTGCCAGCAGGGCACAGGGCGGCGTGGAGCCCCAGCATTTT.

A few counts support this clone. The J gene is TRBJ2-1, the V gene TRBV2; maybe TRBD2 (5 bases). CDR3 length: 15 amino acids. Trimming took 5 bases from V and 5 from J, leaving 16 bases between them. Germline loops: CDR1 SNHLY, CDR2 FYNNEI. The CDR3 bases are TGTGCCAGCAGTCCGGGATCTAAACGAAACAATGAGCAGTTCTTC. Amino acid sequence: CASSPGSKRNNEQFF.

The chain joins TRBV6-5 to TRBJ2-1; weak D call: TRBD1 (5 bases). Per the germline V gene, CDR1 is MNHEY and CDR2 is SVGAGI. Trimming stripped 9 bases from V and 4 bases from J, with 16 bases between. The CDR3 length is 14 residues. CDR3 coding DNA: TGTGCCAGTACGGCAGGGTACAAGTACAATGAGCAGTTCTTC. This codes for CASTAGYKYNEQFF.

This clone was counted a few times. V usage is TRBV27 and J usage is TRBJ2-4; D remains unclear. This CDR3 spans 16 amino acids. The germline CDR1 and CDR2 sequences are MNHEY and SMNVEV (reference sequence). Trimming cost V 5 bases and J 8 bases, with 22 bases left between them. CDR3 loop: CASSALSKSRMHIQYF. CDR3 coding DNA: TGTGCCAGCAGTGCACTCTCCAAGTCTCGGATGCACATTCAGTACTTC.

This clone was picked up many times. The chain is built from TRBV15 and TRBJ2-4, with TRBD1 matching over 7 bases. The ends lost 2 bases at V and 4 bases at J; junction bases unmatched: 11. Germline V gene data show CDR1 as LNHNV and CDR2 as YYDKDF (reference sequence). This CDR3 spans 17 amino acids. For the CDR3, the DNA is TGTGCCACCAGCAGAACTAAAACAGGGGATTGGAAAAACATTCAGTACTTC. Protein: CATSRTKTGDWKNIQYF.

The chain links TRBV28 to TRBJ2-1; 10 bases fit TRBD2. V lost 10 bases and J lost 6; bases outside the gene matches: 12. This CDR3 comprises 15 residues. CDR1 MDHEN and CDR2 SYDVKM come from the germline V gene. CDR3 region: CATQLAGGGFNEQFF. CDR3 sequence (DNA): TGTGCCACCCAGTTAGCGGGAGGAGGGTTCAATGAGCAGTTCTTC.

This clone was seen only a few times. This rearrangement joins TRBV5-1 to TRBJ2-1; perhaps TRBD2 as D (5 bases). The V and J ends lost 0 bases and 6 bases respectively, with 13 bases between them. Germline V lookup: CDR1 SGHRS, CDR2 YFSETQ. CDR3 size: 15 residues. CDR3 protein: CASSLVAGGANEQFF. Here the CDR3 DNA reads TGCGCCAGCAGCTTGGTCGCTGGAGGAGCCAATGAGCAGTTCTTC.

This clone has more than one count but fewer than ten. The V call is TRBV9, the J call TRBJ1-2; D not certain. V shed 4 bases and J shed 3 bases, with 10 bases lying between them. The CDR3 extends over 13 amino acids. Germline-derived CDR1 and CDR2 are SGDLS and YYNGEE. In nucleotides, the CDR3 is TGTGCCAGCAGCCCCGACATAGACTATGGCTACACCTTC. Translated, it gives CASSPDIDYGYTF.

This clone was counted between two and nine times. The CDR3 region is CASSPTGTGVYTGELFF. In nucleotides, the CDR3 is TGTGCCAGCAGCCCTACCGGGACAGGGGTCTACACCGGGGAGCTGTTTTTT. This rearrangement joins TRBV28 to TRBJ2-2, with TRBD1 matching 10 bases. Trimming at V came to 6 bases and at J to 3 bases, leaving 10 bases not matched to a gene. This CDR3 contains 17 residues. The germline V gene has CDR1 MDHEN and CDR2 SYDVKM. Looking up the rest from reference TRBV28 and TRBJ2-2 gives the full variable domain: DVKVTQSSRYLVKRTGEKVFLECVQDMDHENMFWYRQDPGLGLRLIYFSYDVKMKEKGDIPEGYSVSREKKERFSLILESASTNQTSMYLCASSPTGTGVYTGELFFGEGSRLTVL.